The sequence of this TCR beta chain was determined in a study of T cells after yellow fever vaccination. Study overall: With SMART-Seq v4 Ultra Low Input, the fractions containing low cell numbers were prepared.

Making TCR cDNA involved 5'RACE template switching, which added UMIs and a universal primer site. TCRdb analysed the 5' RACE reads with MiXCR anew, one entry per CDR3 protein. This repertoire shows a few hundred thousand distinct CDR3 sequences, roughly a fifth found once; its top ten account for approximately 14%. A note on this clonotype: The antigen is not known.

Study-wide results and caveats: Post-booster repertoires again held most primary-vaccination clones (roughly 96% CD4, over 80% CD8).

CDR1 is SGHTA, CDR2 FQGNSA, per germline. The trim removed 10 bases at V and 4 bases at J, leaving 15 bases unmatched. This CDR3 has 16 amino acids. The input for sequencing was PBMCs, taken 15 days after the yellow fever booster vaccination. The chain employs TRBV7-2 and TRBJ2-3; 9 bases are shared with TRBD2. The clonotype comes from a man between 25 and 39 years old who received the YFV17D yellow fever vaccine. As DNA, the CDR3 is TGTGCCACAACCCCTATGCGGGAGGGCCTCGCAGATACGCAGTATTTT. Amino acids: CATTPMREGLADTQYF.